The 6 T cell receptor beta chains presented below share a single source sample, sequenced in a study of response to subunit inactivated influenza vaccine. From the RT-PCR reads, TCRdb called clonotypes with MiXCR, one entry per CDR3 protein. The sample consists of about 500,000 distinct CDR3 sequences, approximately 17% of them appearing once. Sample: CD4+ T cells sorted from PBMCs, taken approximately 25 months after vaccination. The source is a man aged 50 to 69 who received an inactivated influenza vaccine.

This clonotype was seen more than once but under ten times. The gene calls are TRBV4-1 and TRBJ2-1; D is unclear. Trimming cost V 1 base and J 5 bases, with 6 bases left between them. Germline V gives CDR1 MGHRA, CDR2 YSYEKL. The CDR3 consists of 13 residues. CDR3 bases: TGCGCCAGCAGCCAAGGGTCGGACAATGAGCAGTTCTTC. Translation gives CASSQGSDNEQFF.

CDR3 in DNA: TGTGCCAGCAGTTCGGGAAACTACTACGAGCAGTACTTC. The encoded protein is CASSSGNYYEQYF. The chain recombines TRBV12-3 or TRBV12-4 with TRBJ2-7, with D perhaps TRBD2 (5 bases). The CDR3 spans 13 residues. Trimming pared 4 bases from V and 3 bases from J, leaving 10 bases between.

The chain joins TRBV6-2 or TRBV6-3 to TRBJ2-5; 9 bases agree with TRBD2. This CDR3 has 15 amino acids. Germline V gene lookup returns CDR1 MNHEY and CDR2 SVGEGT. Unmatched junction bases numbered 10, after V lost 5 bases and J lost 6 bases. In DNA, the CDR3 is TGTGCCAGCAGTCGGTCGGTGCTAGCGGGGCAGACCCAGTACTTC. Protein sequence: CASSRSVLAGQTQYF.

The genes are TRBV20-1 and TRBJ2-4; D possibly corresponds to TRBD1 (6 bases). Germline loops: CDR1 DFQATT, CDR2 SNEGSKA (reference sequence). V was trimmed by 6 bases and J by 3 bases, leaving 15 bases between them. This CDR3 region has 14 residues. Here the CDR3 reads CSAMDSNLKNIQYF. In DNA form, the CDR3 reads TGCAGTGCCATGGACAGTAATCTCAAAAACATTCAGTACTTC.

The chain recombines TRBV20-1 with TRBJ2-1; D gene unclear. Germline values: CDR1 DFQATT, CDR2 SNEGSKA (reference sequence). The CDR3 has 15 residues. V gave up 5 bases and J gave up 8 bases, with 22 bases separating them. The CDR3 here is CSAGPESGLQDEQFF. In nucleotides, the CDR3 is TGCAGTGCTGGGCCCGAATCAGGTCTGCAGGATGAGCAGTTCTTC.

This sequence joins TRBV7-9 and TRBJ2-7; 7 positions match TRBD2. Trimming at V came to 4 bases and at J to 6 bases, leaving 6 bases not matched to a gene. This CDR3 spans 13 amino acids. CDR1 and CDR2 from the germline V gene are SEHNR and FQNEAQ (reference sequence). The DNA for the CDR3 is TGTGCCAGCAGCTCGAGGGACTACCCCGAGCAGTACTTC. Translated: CASSSRDYPEQYF.